The entry below describes one T cell receptor beta chain. This clonotype was seen at least ten times. It lacks a known antigen. Within one base of it there is no much larger clone, and no base qualities were kept. The data were taken from a study of neurological immune-mediated disorders (dated by TCRdb to the late 2010s). Looking at the study overall: Among the 34 multiple sclerosis patients, relapsing-remitting MS was present in some 30 and secondary progressive MS was present in 3. The approximately 96 TCR-beta libraries covered PBMC samples along with longitudinal samples, technical triplicates, and paired sorted CD4+ and CD8+ T-cell subsets. The cohort included some 66 subjects: around 15 with HAM/TSP, around 34 with multiple sclerosis, and roughly 20 healthy controls. Peripheral blood TCR-beta repertoires from patients with HTLV-I-associated myelopathy (HAM/TSP), patients with multiple sclerosis, and healthy controls were compared in the study using UMI-based sequencing. Longitudinal HAM/TSP donors and healthy donors each had 3 time-points at intervals of roughly 3-40 months.

The time point label, read with the paper, signifies: longitudinal time-point 3. For unsorted PBMC libraries, 2 million PBMCs were used after storage in RNAlater at -80 degrees C until RNA extraction. Multiple sclerosis patients were enrolled in a US clinical protocol evaluating disease progression by magnetic resonance imaging. PBMCs were separated from peripheral blood using Ficoll-Hypaque density gradient centrifugation and then cryopreserved in liquid nitrogen. Study-wide findings and limitations: No clinical or MRI features were associated with the MS cluster, and the authors said that larger cohorts are needed. TCR clonal expansion was highest in HAM/TSP patients and lowest in MS patients, with MS patients falling below even healthy controls. Expanded clones from different subjects shared no identical CDR3 amino acid sequences, which suggests that TCR-beta repertoires were private in all groups. In a phylogenetic analysis, the repertoires of 18 out of 34 MS patients fell into a single cluster of related CDR3 sequences, pointing to a possible signature at the repertoire level.

cDNA was synthesized by template-switch 5'RACE using a primer with a 10-nucleotide random unique molecular identifier that tagged each TCR transcript. Every sequencing run yielded over 180 million TCR-beta sequences covering 15-18 subjects. The RNeasy kit was used for extraction of total RNA. The KAPA Real-time Library Amplification kit was used to amplify TCR-beta VDJ regions with primers for the TCR constant region and the 5'RACE anchor. Sample indexes and Illumina adaptors were added in a first PCR, after which library yield was increased in a second PCR. The roughly 650 bp TCR product was size-selected on a 2% E-gel SizeSelection system after Ampure bead purification. Before pooling, library quality was checked on a Bioanalyzer, concentration was measured with Qubit, and libraries were quantified with the Kapa Library Quantification kit. An Illumina HiSeq 2500 was used to sequence the libraries paired-end at 2 x 150 bp. To increase sequence diversity, roughly 25-31% phiX was spiked into each library pool. On the study's bioinformatics: Quality-filtered reads were processed with the UMI-based MiGEC pipeline, and over 75% of raw TCR sequences were removed by the MiGEC pipeline during error correction. IMGT germline references were used for alignment of VDJ genes, and clonotypes were defined by a unique CDR3 amino acid sequence together with V-J genes. Clonal expansion, Shannon diversity and CDR3 relatedness were evaluated with VDJtools (CalcPairwiseDistances, ClusterSamples), while phylogenetic trees were built in CLCbio workbench. Clones with at least 8 unique UMIs were defined as expanded, with this threshold being based on coefficient-of-variation modelling across technical triplicates. TCRdb applied fastp at Q25 and MiXCR to the public reads, then kept only in-frame beta chains. CDR3 protein duplicates are merged, each entry listing the most common genes and DNA. TCRdb's processing, not the authors', yielded these V and J calls. This sample holds approximately 84,000 distinct CDR3 sequences; about 4% were observed only once. Approximately 5.4% of the sample is taken by the ten largest.

The germline V end is reduced by 5 bases and the J end by 7 bases; junction bases left unmatched: 13. Including the terminal cysteine and phenylalanine, the CDR3 comprises 17 residues. Only CDR3 DNA is held: 51 bases, read in frame from base 1. CDR1 and CDR2 are read off the germline V gene as SGHTA and FQGNSA. The sequence was obtained from a woman aged 60-70 years with multiple sclerosis. Sequencing input: PBMCs. The chain is encoded by TRBV7-2 joined to TRBJ2-1, with 11 junctional bases fitting TRBD2. The encoded CDR3 is CASSPWSSGGAGNEQFF. The sequence in DNA is TGTGCCAGCAGCCCCTGGAGTAGCGGGGGGGCGGGGAATGAGCAGTTCTTC.